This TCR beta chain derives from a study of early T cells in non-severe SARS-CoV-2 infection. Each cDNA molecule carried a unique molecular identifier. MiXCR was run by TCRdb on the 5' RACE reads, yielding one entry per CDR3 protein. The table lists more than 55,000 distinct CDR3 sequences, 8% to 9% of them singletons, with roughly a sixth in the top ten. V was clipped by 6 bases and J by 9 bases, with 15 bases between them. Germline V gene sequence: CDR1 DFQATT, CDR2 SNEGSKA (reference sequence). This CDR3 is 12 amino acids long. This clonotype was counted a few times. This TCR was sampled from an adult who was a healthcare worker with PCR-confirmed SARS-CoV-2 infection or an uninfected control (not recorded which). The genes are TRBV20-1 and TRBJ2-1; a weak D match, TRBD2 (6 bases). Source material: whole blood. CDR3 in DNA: TGCAGTGCCCCGAGGGACTGGGGTGAGCAGTTCTTC. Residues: CSAPRDWGEQFF.